Included here is one TCR beta chain sequence, with context. Germline V lookup: CDR1 GTSNPN, CDR2 SVGIG (reference sequence). The CDR3 has 17 residues. V shed 3 bases, J shed 6 bases, and the junction held 14 bases outside the gene matches. The data originate from a study of blood T cell repertoires in COVID-19. Study in general: The cDNA or gDNA used as material had been derived from T cells, B-cell-depleted T cells, or PBMCs.

How the authors handled the data: Estimation of nucleated cell counts relied on the amplification of reference gene primers. Assay: immunoSEQ multiplex PCR; the TCRdb copy retains only in-frame clones and omits some. That table supplies the V and J calls and clone size; D and trimming were determined from the DNA. The table has approximately 53,000 clones, more than 85% seen once. Sequenced material: peripheral blood. This chain uses TRBV30 with TRBJ1-5; 10 nucleotides match TRBD1. This TCR came from a woman aged 80 or over with acute or convalescent COVID-19. The CDR3, as DNA: TGTGCCTGGAGCCCGGGACAGGGGCCCCCAAGGGGTCAGCCCCAGCATTTT. It specifies CAWSPGQGPPRGQPQHF.